This T cell receptor (beta chain) was retrieved from a study of radiotherapy plus CTLA-4 blockade in lung cancer. This clone is a singleton in its sample. Germline V gene lookup returns CDR1 GTSNPN and CDR2 SVGIG (reference sequence). Trimming took 3 bases from V and 0 from J, leaving 17 bases between them. The CDR3 runs to 16 residues. The repertoire was sequenced with immunoSEQ multiplex PCR; TCRdb's copy has only in-frame clones and lacks some. The sample contains around 80,000 clones, nearly 75% of which appear only once. This chain connects TRBV30 to TRBJ1-1, with D possibly being TRBD1 (6 bases). The sequencing here drew on peripheral blood, taken from a patient treated with radiotherapy plus ipilimumab. The sequence came from a human donor with non-small cell lung cancer whose response to radiotherapy plus ipilimumab could not be evaluated. CDR3 nucleotides: TGTGCCTGGAGGTTCACAGGGTACGTCATGAACACTGAAGCTTTCTTT. Its protein is CAWRFTGYVMNTEAFF. The full variable domain, rest sourced from reference TRBV30 and TRBJ1-1, is SQTIHQWPATLVQPVGSPLSLECTVEGTSNPNLYWYRQAAGRGLQLLFYSVGIGQISSEVPQNLSASRPQDRQFILSSKKLLLSDSGFYLCAWRFTGYVMNTEAFFGQGTRLTVV.